Shown below are 5 T cell receptor beta chains from a single sample sequenced in a study of identical twins. TCRdb reprocessed the 5' RACE reads via MiXCR and lists one record per CDR3 protein. This sample carries approximately 410,000 distinct CDR3 sequences, roughly 18% of them seen once, and the ten largest clones take more than 10%. The source material was naive T cells sorted from blood. The receptors derive from a man aged 50-60 years in good health.

This clonotype was found a few times. V gene TRBV6-5 combines with J gene TRBJ2-7; D is possibly TRBD2 (6 bases). Per germline, CDR1 MNHEY and CDR2 SVGAGI. Deletions cut 0 bases from V and 3 bases from J, with 12 bases between. The CDR3 loop spans 15 amino acids. The CDR3 spells CASSYSVGGYYEQYF. DNA for the CDR3: TGTGCCAGCAGTTACTCCGTCGGAGGGTACTACGAGCAGTACTTC.

The genes are TRBV27 and TRBJ2-1, with 7 bases matching TRBD1. CDR1 and CDR2 (germline): MNHEY, SMNVEV (reference sequence). The V gene end was trimmed by 5 bases and the J gene end by 15 bases; junction bases not matched to a gene: 13. CDR3 length: 13 residues. The CDR3 region has the DNA TGTGCCAGCAGTCCCGGGACAGAATGGCCATTGTTCTTC. Translation: CASSPGTEWPLFF.

The genes are TRBV20-1 and TRBJ2-5; TRBD2 agrees at 9 bases. The germline V gene encodes CDR1 DFQATT and CDR2 SNEGSKA (reference sequence). This CDR3 is 18 amino acids long. Trimming at V came to 5 bases and at J to 1 base, leaving 17 bases not matched to a gene. The CDR3 DNA follows: TGCAGTGCTCCGGGACTAGCTTTATCCCAAAGAATCCAAGAGACCCAGTACTTC. It yields the protein CSAPGLALSQRIQETQYF.

The chain recombines TRBV7-9 with TRBJ1-1, with TRBD1 matching over 9 bases. Germline CDR1 is SEHNR and CDR2 is FQNEAQ (reference sequence). V lost 11 bases, J lost 5 bases, and 9 bases stayed unmatched. The CDR3 is made up of 13 amino acids. CDR3 sequence (DNA): TGTGCCTGCAATACAGGGGGCTGGACTGAAGCTTTCTTT. It translates to CACNTGGWTEAFF. Variable domain in full (rest from reference TRBV7-9 and TRBJ1-1): DTGVSQNPRHKITKRGQNVTFRCDPISEHNRLYWYRQTLGQGPEFLTYFQNEAQLEKSRLLSDRFSAERPKGSFSTLEIQRTEQGDSAMYLCACNTGGWTEAFFGQGTRLTVV.

The chain employs TRBV7-9 and TRBJ2-3; 7 positions match TRBD2. V shed 2 bases, J shed 1 base, and the junction held 3 bases outside the gene matches. Germline loops: CDR1 SEHNR, CDR2 FQNEAQ (reference sequence). The CDR3 has 15 amino acids. The CDR3 nucleotides read TGTGCCAGCAGCTTAAAGGCGGGAGGCACAGATACGCAGTATTTT. Encoded protein: CASSLKAGGTDTQYF. Full variable domain (outside the CDR3, taken from reference TRBV7-9 and TRBJ2-3): DTGVSQNPRHKITKRGQNVTFRCDPISEHNRLYWYRQTLGQGPEFLTYFQNEAQLEKSRLLSDRFSAERPKGSFSTLEIQRTEQGDSAMYLCASSLKAGGTDTQYFGPGTRLTVL.